These 20 T cell receptor beta chains originate from one sample sequenced in a study of T cell responses to AZD1222 COVID-19 vaccine. Assay used: immunoSEQ multiplex PCR; TCRdb lists only in-frame clones, some missing. This table has about 180,000 clones, roughly 91% appearing once. The sample here was peripheral blood, taken 28 days after the second dose of the MenACWY control vaccine. These receptors all stem from an adult who received the MenACWY meningococcal vaccine as a control.

This clone came up once. J is TRBJ2-3 and V is TRBV29-1; D is unclear. V was cut by 1 base and J by 5 bases, with 10 bases left in between. The CDR3 totals 13 residues. Germline values: CDR1 SQVTM, CDR2 ANQGSEA. CDR3 in DNA: TGCAGCGTTGAAGCTGGGAAAAGAGATACGCAGTATTTT. Residues: CSVEAGKRDTQYF.

The CDR3 loop reads CASSQTGGGRETQYF. In DNA, the CDR3 is TGTGCCAGCAGCCAGACAGGGGGCGGTCGGGAGACCCAGTACTTC. V gene TRBV28 combines with J gene TRBJ2-5, with 10 bases fitting TRBD1. V trimming: 6 bases; J trimming: 5 bases; junction bases outside the gene matches: 9. CDR1 MDHEN and CDR2 SYDVKM come from the germline V gene. The CDR3 runs to 15 residues.

This clone was seen a single time. This chain uses TRBV3-1 (or the pseudogene TRBV3-2) with TRBJ2-2; 7 nucleotides line up with TRBD2. Germline CDR1 and CDR2: LGHDT and YNNKEL (reference sequence). With 4 bases clipped from V and 5 bases from J, the junction kept 16 bases outside the gene matches. The CDR3 is made up of 18 amino acids. In DNA, the CDR3 is TGTGCCAGCAGCCTCCTAAAGCGGGGCCCGGGCGGGACCGGGGAGCTGTTTTTT. Translating gives CASSLLKRGPGGTGELFF.

J is TRBJ1-3 and V is TRBV3-1 (or the pseudogene TRBV3-2); possible D gene TRBD1, 6 bases. The CDR3 has 16 amino acids. CDR1 LGHDT and CDR2 YNNKEL come from the germline V gene (reference sequence). Trimming pared 0 bases from V and 11 bases from J, leaving 20 bases between. The DNA of the CDR3 is TGTGCCAGCAGCCAAGAAGGGTCAGGGGCATTGGTCCCCATATATTTT. This codes for CASSQEGSGALVPIYF.

The chain employs TRBV19 and TRBJ1-2; 9 bases agree with TRBD1. This CDR3 region has 16 residues. Germline V gene sequence: CDR1 LNHDA, CDR2 SQIVND (reference sequence). V dropped 4 bases and J dropped 6; count of bases not matched to a gene: 12. The CDR3 DNA reads TGTGCCAGTAGTACCCTCGGGACAGGGCTCGACGATGGCTACACCTTC. The encoded protein is CASSTLGTGLDDGYTF.

This clone appeared a few times. J is TRBJ1-6 and V is TRBV30, with TRBD1 matching 8 bases. Per germline, CDR1 GTSNPN and CDR2 SVGIG (reference sequence). V shed 1 base and J 6 bases; nucleotides not matched to a gene: 2. The CDR3 is 14 amino acids. The CDR3 reads CAWSAGQVNSPLHF. In DNA, the CDR3 is TGTGCCTGGAGTGCGGGACAGGTTAATTCACCCCTCCACTTT.

V gene TRBV4-2 combines with J gene TRBJ2-7; 10 bases agree with TRBD1. The ends lost 5 bases at V and 4 bases at J; junction bases unmatched: 17. The CDR3 sequence is 18 residues long. From germline, CDR1 is LGHNA and CDR2 YNFKEQ. In DNA form, the CDR3 reads TGTGCCAGCAGCATAAGGTTGCCAGGGACAGGGGAACTTTACGAGCAGTACTTC. Encoded protein: CASSIRLPGTGELYEQYF.

CDR3 coding DNA: TGTGCCAGCAGCGTAGGTACTATCTACAATGAGCAGTTCTTC. Amino acids: CASSVGTIYNEQFF. The rearrangement links TRBV9 to TRBJ2-1; D is uncertain. CDR3 size: 14 residues. V dropped 0 bases and J dropped 3 bases, with 7 bases sitting between them. CDR1 SGDLS and CDR2 YYNGEE come from the germline V gene. The complete variable domain, with remaining parts taken from reference TRBV9 and TRBJ2-1, reads DSGVTQTPKHLITATGQRVTLRCSPRSGDLSVYWYQQSLDQGLQFLIQYYNGEERAKGNILERFSAQQFPDLHSELNLSSLELGDSALYFCASSVGTIYNEQFFGPGTRLTVL.

The J gene is TRBJ1-4, the V gene TRBV28, with 10 nucleotides matching TRBD1. V lost 3 bases and J lost 10; bases outside the gene matches: 5. CDR1 MDHEN and CDR2 SYDVKM come from the germline V gene. The CDR3 spans 14 residues. This CDR3 reads CASSLGTGDGKLFF. The CDR3 region has the DNA TGTGCCAGCAGTTTGGGGACAGGGGATGGAAAACTGTTTTTT. Supplemented by reference TRBV28 and TRBJ1-4, the full variable domain reads DVKVTQSSRYLVKRTGEKVFLECVQDMDHENMFWYRQDPGLGLRLIYFSYDVKMKEKGDIPEGYSVSREKKERFSLILESASTNQTSMYLCASSLGTGDGKLFFGSGTQLSVL.

This clone appeared once. V gene TRBV5-1 combines with J gene TRBJ1-1; 11 nucleotides line up with TRBD1. CDR1 and CDR2 from the germline V gene are SGHRS and YFSETQ. V was pared by 1 base and J by 0 bases, with 11 bases of the junction left unmatched. The CDR3 is 19 amino acids. CDR3 in amino acids: CASSLKKWTGGIMNTEAFF. CDR3 sequence (DNA): TGCGCCAGCAGCTTGAAGAAGTGGACAGGGGGCATCATGAACACTGAAGCTTTCTTT.

The chain couples TRBV9 to TRBJ2-5; 8 bases are shared with TRBD2. This CDR3 is built from 15 residues. The germline V gene encodes CDR1 SGDLS and CDR2 YYNGEE. The V segment lost 1 base and the J segment 2 bases; nucleotides outside the gene matches: 4. The CDR3 DNA reads as TGTGCCAGCAGCGTATTTAGCGGGGCGCAAGAGACCCAGTACTTC. Translated, it gives CASSVFSGAQETQYF.

V and J are TRBV19 and TRBJ2-2; D might be TRBD1 (6 bases). The CDR3 consists of 15 residues. The germline V gene has CDR1 LNHDA and CDR2 SQIVND (reference sequence). V lost 4 bases and J lost 5, with 14 bases in between. The CDR3 DNA is TGTGCCAGTAGTAACTCCGGGACAAAAACCGGGGAGCTGTTTTTT. Translation gives CASSNSGTKTGELFF.

J is TRBJ1-1 and V is TRBV10-2; D unresolved. This CDR3 region has 12 residues. V shed 6 bases and J shed 2 bases, with 7 bases lying between them. Germline loops: CDR1 WSHSY, CDR2 SAAADI. In DNA form, the CDR3 reads TGCGCCAGCAGACCGGTAAACACTGAAGCTTTCTTT. Translating it yields CASRPVNTEAFF.

This clone has only one observation. This chain links TRBV18 with TRBJ2-1; a weak D match, TRBD1 (5 bases). The CDR3 is 13 residues long. Germline CDR1 and CDR2: KGHSH and LQKENI. Trimming stripped 3 bases from V and 7 bases from J, with 10 bases between. CDR3 bases: TGTGCCAGCTCACCGGCAGGGCGGAATGAGCAGTTCTTC. This encodes CASSPAGRNEQFF.

The V call is TRBV2, the J call TRBJ2-7; D gene ambiguous. Per the germline V gene, CDR1 is SNHLY and CDR2 is FYNNEI. CDR3 length equals 12 residues. Trimming stripped 7 bases from V and 4 bases from J, with 11 bases between. The CDR3 DNA is TGTGCCAGCAAACGAGTTCGGTACGAGCAGTACTTC. Translation gives CASKRVRYEQYF. The full variable domain, rest sourced from reference TRBV2 and TRBJ2-7, is EPEVTQTPSHQVTQMGQEVILRCVPISNHLYFYWYRQILGQKVEFLVSFYNNEISEKSEIFDDQFSVERPDGSNFTLKIRSTKLEDSAMYFCASKRVRYEQYFGPGTRLTVT.

The rearrangement uses TRBV3-1 (or the pseudogene TRBV3-2) and TRBJ1-1; the D is unclear. The length of the CDR3 is 14 residues. V was cut by 0 bases and J by 6 bases, with 11 bases left in between. Germline V lookup: CDR1 LGHDT, CDR2 YNNKEL (reference sequence). The CDR3 region is CASSQDVGSSEAFF. For the CDR3, the DNA is TGTGCCAGCAGCCAAGATGTAGGGAGCTCTGAAGCTTTCTTT.

The V and J genes are TRBV4-2 and TRBJ2-1; perhaps TRBD1 as D (5 bases). Germline CDR1 LGHNA, CDR2 YNFKEQ. CDR3 length equals 18 residues. V was clipped by 0 bases and J by 9 bases, with 24 bases between them. The chain's CDR3 is CASSQDASLNRMVREQFF. CDR3 sequence (DNA): TGTGCCAGCAGCCAAGATGCGTCTCTGAACAGGATGGTCCGTGAGCAGTTCTTC.

The J gene is TRBJ1-1, the V gene TRBV19; TRBD1 is a possible D gene (5 bases). Per germline, CDR1 LNHDA and CDR2 SQIVND (reference sequence). V lost 11 bases and J lost 0, with 19 bases in between. The CDR3 spans 15 residues. The DNA for the CDR3 is TGTGCCGTGTCACTCGGGACGGTTATGAACACTGAAGCTTTCTTT. Its protein product is CAVSLGTVMNTEAFF.

The chain recombines TRBV7-3 with TRBJ2-3; the D gene is possibly TRBD2 (6 bases). With 4 bases removed from V and 6 bases from J, the gap between germline ends came to 14 bases. Per the germline V gene, CDR1 is SGHTA and CDR2 is FQGTGA. This CDR3 is 14 amino acids long. The CDR3 is CASSSGLSGDTQYF. The CDR3 DNA sequence: TGTGCCAGCAGCTCGGGACTGTCCGGGGATACGCAGTATTTT. The variable domain in full, completed from reference TRBV7-3 and TRBJ2-3, reads GAGVSQTPSNKVTEKGKYVELRCDPISGHTALYWYRQSLGQGPEFLIYFQGTGAADDSGLPNDRFFAVRPEGSVSTLKIQRTERGDSAVYLCASSSGLSGDTQYFGPGTRLTVL.

V and J are TRBV5-1 and TRBJ1-2, with TRBD1 as a possible D gene (6 bases). This CDR3 is built from 14 residues. Trimming cost V 0 bases and J 6 bases, with 12 bases left between them. CDR1 SGHRS and CDR2 YFSETQ come from the germline V gene. The CDR3: CASSLVGRGDGYTF. As DNA, the CDR3 is TGCGCCAGCAGCTTGGTTGGCAGGGGTGATGGCTACACCTTC.